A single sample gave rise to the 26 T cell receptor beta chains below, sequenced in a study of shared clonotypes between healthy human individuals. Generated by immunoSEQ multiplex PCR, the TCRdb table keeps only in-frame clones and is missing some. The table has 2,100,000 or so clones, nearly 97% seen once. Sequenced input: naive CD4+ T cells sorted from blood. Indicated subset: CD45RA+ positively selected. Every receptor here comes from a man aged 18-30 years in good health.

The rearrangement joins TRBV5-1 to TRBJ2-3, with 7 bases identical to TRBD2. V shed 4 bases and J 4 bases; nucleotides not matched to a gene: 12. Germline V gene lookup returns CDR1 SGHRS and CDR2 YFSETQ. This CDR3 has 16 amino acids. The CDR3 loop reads CASSHSSGNGADTQYF. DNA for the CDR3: TGCGCCAGCAGCCATTCAAGCGGGAATGGGGCAGATACGCAGTATTTT.

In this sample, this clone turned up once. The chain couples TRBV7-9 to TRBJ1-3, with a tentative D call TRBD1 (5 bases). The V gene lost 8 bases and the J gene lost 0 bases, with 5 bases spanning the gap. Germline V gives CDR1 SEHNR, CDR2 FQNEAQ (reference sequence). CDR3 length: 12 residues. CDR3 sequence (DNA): TGTGCCAGCGGGGCCTCTGGAAACACCATATATTTT. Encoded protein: CASGASGNTIYF.

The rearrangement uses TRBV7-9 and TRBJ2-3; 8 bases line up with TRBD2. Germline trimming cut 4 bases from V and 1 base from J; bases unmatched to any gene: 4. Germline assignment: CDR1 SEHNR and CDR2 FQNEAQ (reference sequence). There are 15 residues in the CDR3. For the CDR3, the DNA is TGTGCCAGCAGCTCGTCGACTAGCGGCACAGATACGCAGTATTTT. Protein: CASSSSTSGTDTQYF.

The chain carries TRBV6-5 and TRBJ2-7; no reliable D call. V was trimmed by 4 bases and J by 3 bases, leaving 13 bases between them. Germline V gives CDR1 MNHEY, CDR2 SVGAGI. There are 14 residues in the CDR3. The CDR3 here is CASSSRPLNYEQYF. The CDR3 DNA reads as TGTGCCAGCAGTTCACGACCCCTAAACTACGAGCAGTACTTC.

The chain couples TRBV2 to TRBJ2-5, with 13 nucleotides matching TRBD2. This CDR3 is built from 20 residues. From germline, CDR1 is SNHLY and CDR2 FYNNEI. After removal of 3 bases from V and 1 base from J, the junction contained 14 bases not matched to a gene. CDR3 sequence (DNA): TGTGCCAGCAGTGATCCCGCTGGGACTAGCGGGACCTCATCCCAAGAGACCCAGTACTTC. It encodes CASSDPAGTSGTSSQETQYF.

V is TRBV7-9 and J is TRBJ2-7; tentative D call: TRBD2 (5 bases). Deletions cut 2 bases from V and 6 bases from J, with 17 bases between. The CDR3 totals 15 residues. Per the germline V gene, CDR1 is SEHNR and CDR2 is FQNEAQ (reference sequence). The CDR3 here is CASSLRGAGLGEQYF. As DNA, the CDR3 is TGTGCCAGCAGCTTACGGGGTGCGGGCCTTGGCGAGCAGTACTTC.

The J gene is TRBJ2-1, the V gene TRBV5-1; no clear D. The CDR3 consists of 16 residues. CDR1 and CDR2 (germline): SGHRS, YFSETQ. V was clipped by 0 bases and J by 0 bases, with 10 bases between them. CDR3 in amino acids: CASSLGDSPSYNEQFF. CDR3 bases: TGCGCCAGCAGCTTGGGTGACTCACCCTCCTACAATGAGCAGTTCTTC.

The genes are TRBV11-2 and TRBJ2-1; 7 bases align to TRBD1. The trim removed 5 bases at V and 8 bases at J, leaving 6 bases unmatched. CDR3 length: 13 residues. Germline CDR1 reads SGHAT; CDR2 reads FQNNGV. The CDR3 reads CASSTQGLDEQFF. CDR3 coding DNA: TGTGCCAGCAGCACACAGGGGCTCGATGAGCAGTTCTTC.

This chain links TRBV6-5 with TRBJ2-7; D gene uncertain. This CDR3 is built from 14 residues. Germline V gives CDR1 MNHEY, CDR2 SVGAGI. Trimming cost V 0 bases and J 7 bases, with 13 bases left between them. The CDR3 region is CASSYSLQKGEQYF. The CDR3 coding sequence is TGTGCCAGCAGTTACTCGTTACAAAAAGGAGAGCAGTACTTC.

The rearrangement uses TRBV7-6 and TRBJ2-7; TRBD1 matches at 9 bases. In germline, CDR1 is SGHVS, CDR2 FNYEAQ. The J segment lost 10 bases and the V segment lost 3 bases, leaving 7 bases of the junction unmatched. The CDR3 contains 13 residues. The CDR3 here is CASSLSRDRDQYF. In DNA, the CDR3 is TGTGCCAGCAGCTTGTCCCGGGACAGGGACCAGTACTTC.

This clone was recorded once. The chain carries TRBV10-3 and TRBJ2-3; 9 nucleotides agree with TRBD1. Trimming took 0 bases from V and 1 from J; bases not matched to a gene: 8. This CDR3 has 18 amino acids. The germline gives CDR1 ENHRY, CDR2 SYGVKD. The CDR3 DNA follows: TGTGCCATCAGTGAGTCCTTTTGGACAGGGGACGGCACAGATACGCAGTATTTT. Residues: CAISESFWTGDGTDTQYF.

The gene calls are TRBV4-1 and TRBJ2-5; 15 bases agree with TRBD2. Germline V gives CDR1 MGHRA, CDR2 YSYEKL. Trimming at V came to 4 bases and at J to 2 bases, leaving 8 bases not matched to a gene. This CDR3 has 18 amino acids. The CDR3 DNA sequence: TGCGCCAGCAGCCGACTCCCGGGACTAGCGGGGGGTCAAGAGACCCAGTACTTC. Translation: CASSRLPGLAGGQETQYF.

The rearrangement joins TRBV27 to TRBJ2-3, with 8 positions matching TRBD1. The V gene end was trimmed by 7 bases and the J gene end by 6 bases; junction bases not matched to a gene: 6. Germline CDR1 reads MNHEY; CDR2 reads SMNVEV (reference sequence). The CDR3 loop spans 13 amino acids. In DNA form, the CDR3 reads TGTGCCAGCAACAAGACAGGGGTGGATACGCAGTATTTT. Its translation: CASNKTGVDTQYF.

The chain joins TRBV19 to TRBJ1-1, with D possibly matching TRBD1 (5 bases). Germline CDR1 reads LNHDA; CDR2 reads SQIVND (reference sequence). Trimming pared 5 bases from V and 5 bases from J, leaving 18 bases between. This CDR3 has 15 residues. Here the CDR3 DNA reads TGTGCCAGTAGTTCCGGCGAGGGGTTGGGTACTGAAGCTTTCTTT. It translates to CASSSGEGLGTEAFF.

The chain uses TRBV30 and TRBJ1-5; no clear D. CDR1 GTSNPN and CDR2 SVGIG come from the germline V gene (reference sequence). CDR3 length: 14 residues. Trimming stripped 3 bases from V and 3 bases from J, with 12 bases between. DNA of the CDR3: TGTGCCTGGAGGGGGAGCGGGAACAATCAGCCCCAGCATTTT. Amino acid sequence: CAWRGSGNNQPQHF. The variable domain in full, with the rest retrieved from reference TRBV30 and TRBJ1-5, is SQTIHQWPATLVQPVGSPLSLECTVEGTSNPNLYWYRQAAGRGLQLLFYSVGIGQISSEVPQNLSASRPQDRQFILSSKKLLLSDSGFYLCAWRGSGNNQPQHFGDGTRLSIL.

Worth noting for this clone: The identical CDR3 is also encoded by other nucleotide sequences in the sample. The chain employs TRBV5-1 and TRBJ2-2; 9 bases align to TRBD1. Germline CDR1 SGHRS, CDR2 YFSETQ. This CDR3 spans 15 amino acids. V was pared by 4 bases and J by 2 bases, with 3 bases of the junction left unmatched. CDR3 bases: TGCGCCAGCAGCCAGGGACAGGGTAACACCGGGGAGCTGTTTTTT. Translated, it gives CASSQGQGNTGELFF.

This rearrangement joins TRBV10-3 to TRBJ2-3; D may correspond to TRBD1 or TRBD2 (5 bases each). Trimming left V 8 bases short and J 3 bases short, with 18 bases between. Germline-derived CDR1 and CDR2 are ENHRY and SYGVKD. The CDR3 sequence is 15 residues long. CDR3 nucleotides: TGTGCCATCTCGACTCGGGGTGGGGCAACAGATACGCAGTATTTT. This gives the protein CAISTRGGATDTQYF.

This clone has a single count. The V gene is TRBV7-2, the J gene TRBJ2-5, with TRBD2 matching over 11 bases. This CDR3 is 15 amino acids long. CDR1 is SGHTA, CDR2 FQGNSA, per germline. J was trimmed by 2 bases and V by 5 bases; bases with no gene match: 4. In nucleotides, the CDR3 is TGTGCCAGCAGCCCTAGCGGGGGGAGGCAAGAGACCCAGTACTTC. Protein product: CASSPSGGRQETQYF.

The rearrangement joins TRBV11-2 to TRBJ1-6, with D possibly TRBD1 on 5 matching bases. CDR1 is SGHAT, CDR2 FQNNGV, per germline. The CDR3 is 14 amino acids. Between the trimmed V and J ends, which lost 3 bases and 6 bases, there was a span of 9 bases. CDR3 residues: CASSFTGSNSPLHF. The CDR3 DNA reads TGTGCCAGCAGCTTTACAGGAAGTAATTCACCCCTCCACTTT.

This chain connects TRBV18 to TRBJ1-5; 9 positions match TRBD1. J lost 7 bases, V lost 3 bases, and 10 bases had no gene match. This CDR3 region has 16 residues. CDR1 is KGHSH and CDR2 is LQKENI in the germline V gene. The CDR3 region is CASSPAGTGILQPQHF. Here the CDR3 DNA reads TGTGCCAGCTCACCTGCCGGGACAGGGATTCTCCAGCCCCAGCATTTT.

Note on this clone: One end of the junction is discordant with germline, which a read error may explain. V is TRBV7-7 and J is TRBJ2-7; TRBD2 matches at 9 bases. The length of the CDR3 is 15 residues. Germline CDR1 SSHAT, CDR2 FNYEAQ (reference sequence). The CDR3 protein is CASSLSGTSSPEQYF. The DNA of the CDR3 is TGTGCTAGCAGCTTGTCCGGGACTAGCTCCCCCGAGCAGTACTTC.

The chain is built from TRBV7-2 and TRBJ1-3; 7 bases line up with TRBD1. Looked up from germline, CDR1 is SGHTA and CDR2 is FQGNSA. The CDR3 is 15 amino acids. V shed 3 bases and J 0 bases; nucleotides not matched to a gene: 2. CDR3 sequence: CASSLYRGSGNTIYF. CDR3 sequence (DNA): TGTGCCAGCAGCTTGTACAGGGGCTCTGGAAACACCATATATTTT. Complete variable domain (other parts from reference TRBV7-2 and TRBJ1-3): GAGVSQSPSNKVTEKGKDVELRCDPISGHTALYWYRQSLGQGLEFLIYFQGNSAPDKSGLPSDRFSAERTGGSVSTLTIQRTQQEDSAVYLCASSLYRGSGNTIYFGEGSWLTVV.

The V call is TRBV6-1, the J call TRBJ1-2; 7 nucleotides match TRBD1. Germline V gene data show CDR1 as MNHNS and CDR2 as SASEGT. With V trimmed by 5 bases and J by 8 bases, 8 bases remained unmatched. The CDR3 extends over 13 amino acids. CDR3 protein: CASSLQGREGYTF. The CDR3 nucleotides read TGTGCCAGCAGTCTACAGGGGCGAGAAGGCTACACCTTC.

The CDR3, as DNA: TGTGCCAGCAGTTCCGCCGTAAACAGGGCGGGTGGCTACACCTTC. Its translation is CASSSAVNRAGGYTF. This chain uses TRBV27 with TRBJ1-2; maybe TRBD1 (6 bases). CDR3 length: 15 amino acids. V lost 4 bases to trimming and J lost 7 bases, with 19 bases between them. Germline V lookup: CDR1 MNHEY, CDR2 SMNVEV (reference sequence).

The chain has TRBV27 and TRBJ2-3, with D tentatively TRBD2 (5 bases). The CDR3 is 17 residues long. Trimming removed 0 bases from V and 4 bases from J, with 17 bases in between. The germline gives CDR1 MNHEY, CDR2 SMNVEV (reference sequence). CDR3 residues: CASSLSRGFGVADTQYF. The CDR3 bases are TGTGCCAGCAGTTTATCCCGGGGATTTGGGGTGGCAGATACGCAGTATTTT.

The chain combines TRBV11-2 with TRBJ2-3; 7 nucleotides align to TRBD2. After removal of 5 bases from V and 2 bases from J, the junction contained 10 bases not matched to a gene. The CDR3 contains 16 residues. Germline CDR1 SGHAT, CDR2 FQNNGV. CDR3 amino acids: CASSETALAATDTQYF. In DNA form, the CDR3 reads TGTGCCAGCAGCGAAACCGCGCTAGCGGCCACAGATACGCAGTATTTT.